This TCR beta chain was sequenced during a study of T cell responses to AZD1222 COVID-19 vaccine. Using immunoSEQ multiplex PCR, the repertoire was profiled, and TCRdb retains in-frame clones only, with some absent. The table shows approximately 210,000 clones, with approximately 94% occurring only once. CDR3 size: 14 residues. CDR1 is SNHLY and CDR2 is FYNNEI in the germline V gene. About this clone: One end of the junction does not line up with germline, which may come from a read error.

The chain uses TRBV2 and TRBJ1-5; tentatively, D is TRBD1 (6 bases). The source was peripheral blood, collected 28 days after the second dose of the MenACWY control vaccine. This TCR was sampled from an adult who received the MenACWY meningococcal vaccine as a control. The CDR3 DNA is TGTGCCAGCAGTTTCAGGGGCAGCAGTCAGCCCCAGCATTTT. Amino acid sequence: CASSFRGSSQPQHF.